One and the same sample provided the 11 T cell receptor beta chains below, sequenced in a study of beta chain features in type 1 diabetes. Isolated RNA was reverse transcribed in full, so expressed TCRB transcripts were sequenced. The method was immunoSEQ multiplex PCR; TCRdb's version includes in-frame clones alone and lacks a portion of them. The sample yields approximately 60,000 clones, about 60% seen once. The sequenced material came from Tregs from blood. These receptor sequences come from a woman aged 18-29 years in good health.

The chain is built from TRBV28 and TRBJ1-2; D call uncertain. The CDR3 spans 14 residues. Germline V gene sequence: CDR1 MDHEN, CDR2 SYDVKM. The V gene lost 4 bases and the J gene lost 7 bases, with 16 bases spanning the gap. The chain's CDR3 is CASSSHTLSAGYTF. CDR3 DNA sequence: TGTGCCAGCAGTTCCCATACCCTGAGCGCTGGCTACACCTTC.

This clone came up a few times. This chain connects TRBV5-1 to TRBJ1-1, with D maybe TRBD1 (5 bases). V gave up 4 bases and J gave up 4 bases, with 17 bases separating them. Germline-derived CDR1 and CDR2 are SGHRS and YFSETQ. There are 15 residues in the CDR3. In DNA form, the CDR3 reads TGCGCCAGCAGCGGTTCCTTGTGGGGCAGCACTGAAGCTTTCTTT. Translating gives CASSGSLWGSTEAFF.

In nucleotides, the CDR3 is TGTGCCAGCAATCCTAGCGGGGGGGCAGATACGCAGTATTTT. Its translation: CASNPSGGADTQYF. This rearrangement joins TRBV6-1 to TRBJ2-3; 12 bases fit TRBD2. This CDR3 is 14 amino acids long. CDR1 is MNHNS and CDR2 is SASEGT in the germline V gene. The J segment lost 4 bases and the V segment lost 7 bases, leaving 3 bases of the junction unmatched.

The chain recombines TRBV6-5 with TRBJ2-7; 7 nucleotides align to TRBD1. The CDR3 runs 14 residues. Germline CDR1 MNHEY, CDR2 SVGAGI. V was clipped by 5 bases and J by 4 bases; unmatched bases: 8. CDR3 protein: CASSSKLQGYEQYF. The CDR3, as DNA: TGTGCCAGCAGTAGTAAACTACAGGGGTACGAGCAGTACTTC.

The chain combines TRBV12-5 with TRBJ2-1; TRBD2 aligns across 7 bases. CDR3 size: 13 residues. Germline V gene lookup returns CDR1 LGHNT and CDR2 FRNRAP. Trimming cost V 0 bases and J 10 bases; bases outside gene matches: 3. CDR3 in DNA: TGTGCTAGTGGTTTGGTCCAGCGGGGCGAGCAGTTCTTC. It is translated as CASGLVQRGEQFF.

This clone was seen more than once but under ten times. In DNA form, the CDR3 reads TGTGCTAGTGGTTTTACATGGGAGGCTTTCTTT. This encodes CASGFTWEAFF. J is TRBJ1-1 and V is TRBV12-5; no clear D. Germline-derived CDR1 and CDR2 are LGHNT and FRNRAP. The CDR3 has 11 residues. V lost 3 bases to trimming and J lost 11 bases, with 10 bases between them.

CDR3 in amino acids: CASSQFGTSEETQYF. CDR3 bases: TGCGCCAGCAGCCAATTCGGGACTAGCGAAGAGACCCAGTACTTC. The V gene is TRBV4-3, the J gene TRBJ2-5, with 10 bases matching TRBD2. The CDR3 length is 15 residues. Germline loops: CDR1 LGHNA, CDR2 YSLEER. Trimming removed 2 bases from V and 3 bases from J; junction bases left unmatched: 3.

The rearrangement links TRBV7-3 to TRBJ1-1; D not certain. Germline CDR1 and CDR2: SGHTA and FQGTGA. The CDR3 runs to 13 residues. The ends were cut back, 8 bases at V and 0 bases at J, with 10 bases in the middle. Here the CDR3 reads CASAWQMNTEAFF. In DNA, the CDR3 is TGTGCCAGCGCTTGGCAGATGAACACTGAAGCTTTCTTT.

This chain joins TRBV5-4 and TRBJ2-2; 9 bases map to TRBD2. The CDR3 contains 16 residues. With 2 bases clipped from V and 3 bases from J, the junction kept 5 bases outside the gene matches. From germline, CDR1 is SGHNT and CDR2 YYREEE (reference sequence). CDR3 region: CASSFRRLADTGELFF. CDR3 coding DNA: TGTGCCAGCAGCTTCAGGCGACTAGCGGACACCGGGGAGCTGTTTTTT.

This rearrangement joins TRBV4-3 to TRBJ2-3; unclear D gene. Germline CDR1 and CDR2: LGHNA and YSLEER. V lost 2 bases to trimming and J lost 4 bases, with 7 bases between them. The CDR3 covers 13 residues. The CDR3 spells CASSQSIADTQYF. The CDR3 bases are TGCGCCAGCAGCCAAAGCATCGCAGATACGCAGTATTTT.

The chain joins TRBV30 to TRBJ2-2; D is uncertain. Germline lookup yields CDR1 GTSNPN and CDR2 SVGIG (reference sequence). This CDR3 has 14 residues. V lost 3 bases to trimming and J lost 0 bases, with 8 bases between them. CDR3 residues: CAWRSLANTGELFF. The CDR3 DNA reads as TGTGCCTGGAGGAGCCTCGCGAACACCGGGGAGCTGTTTTTT.